One and the same sample provided the 13 T cell receptor beta chains below, sequenced in a study of technical replicates of blood from a few donors. TCRdb's copy holds only in-frame clones and misses some; the assay was immunoSEQ multiplex PCR. Among some 82,000 clones listed, approximately 97% were seen once. Material: T cells isolated from PBMCs. These receptors came from a human donor in good health.

V usage is TRBV28 and J usage is TRBJ2-7; possible D gene TRBD2, 8 bases. V was clipped by 6 bases and J by 11 bases, with 17 bases between them. Germline CDR1 and CDR2: MDHEN and SYDVKM. This CDR3 spans 12 amino acids. This CDR3 reads CASSDAGGLEYF. CDR3 in DNA: TGTGCCAGCAGCGATGCAGGGGGACTAGAGTACTTC.

This clone was observed a single time. CDR3 in DNA: TGTGCCAGCAGTGAACGGACAGCCTATGGCTACACCTTC. This codes for CASSERTAYGYTF. The V and J genes are TRBV2 and TRBJ1-2, with D possibly TRBD1 on 6 matching bases. V shed 2 bases and J shed 4 bases, with 8 bases lying between them. CDR3 size: 13 residues. Looked up from germline, CDR1 is SNHLY and CDR2 is FYNNEI.

The chain couples TRBV19 to TRBJ2-3; no definite D call. V was trimmed by 2 bases and J by 3 bases, leaving 12 bases between them. The germline V gene encodes CDR1 LNHDA and CDR2 SQIVND (reference sequence). The CDR3 is 15 residues long. Written as DNA, the CDR3 is TGTGCCAGTAGTATAACAGATATCAAAACAGATACGCAGTATTTT. It specifies CASSITDIKTDTQYF.

This clone has just one count. The J gene is TRBJ1-4, the V gene TRBV6-1, with D possibly matching TRBD1 (5 bases). The ends were cut back, 1 base at V and 5 bases at J, with 20 bases in the middle. CDR1 and CDR2 (germline): MNHNS, SASEGT. CDR3 length: 18 residues. The CDR3 sequence: CASSEEYGRGGVNEKLFF. The CDR3, as DNA: TGTGCCAGCAGTGAAGAGTACGGACGGGGGGGGGTGAATGAAAAACTGTTTTTT.

The CDR3, as DNA: TGCGCCAGCAGCCAAGATTTGGCTTTGGGGACAGGGATCTACGAGCAGTACTTC. Its protein product is CASSQDLALGTGIYEQYF. The chain combines TRBV4-1 with TRBJ2-7; 9 bases fit TRBD1. The CDR3 has 18 residues. V was clipped by 0 bases and J by 3 bases; unmatched bases: 12. Germline V gene sequence: CDR1 MGHRA, CDR2 YSYEKL.

This sequence joins TRBV11-1 and TRBJ1-2; D ambiguous. The CDR3 is 17 residues long. Germline CDR1 reads SGHAT; CDR2 reads FQDESV (reference sequence). Deletions cut 5 bases from V and 1 base from J, with 20 bases between. In DNA, the CDR3 is TGTGCCAGCAGCGTACGCGTCCGGGGTAGAGATAACTATGGCTACACCTTC. The encoded protein is CASSVRVRGRDNYGYTF.

The chain is built from TRBV19 and TRBJ1-5, with unresolved D. Germline-derived CDR1 and CDR2 are LNHDA and SQIVND (reference sequence). The CDR3 length is 16 residues. Trimming took off 5 bases at V and 0 bases at J, with 14 bases between the two ends. This CDR3 reads CASSLGTVYSNQPQHF. CDR3 sequence (DNA): TGTGCCAGTAGTCTAGGTACAGTTTATAGCAATCAGCCCCAGCATTTT.

This chain joins TRBV7-6 and TRBJ2-6; 7 positions match TRBD1. The CDR3 spans 15 residues. Germline V gene sequence: CDR1 SGHVS, CDR2 FNYEAQ. V shed 5 bases, J shed 2 bases, and the junction held 3 bases outside the gene matches. This chain's CDR3 is CASSTGQTGANVLTF. The CDR3 DNA sequence: TGTGCCAGCAGCACGGGACAGACTGGGGCCAACGTCCTGACTTTC.

The CDR3 sequence is CASSSPGQLSYEQYF. CDR3 coding DNA: TGTGCCAGCAGTTCCCCGGGACAGCTATCCTACGAGCAGTACTTC. The chain links TRBV6-5 to TRBJ2-7, with TRBD1 identical over 7 bases. The germline V gene has CDR1 MNHEY and CDR2 SVGAGI. Unmatched junction bases numbered 7, after V lost 4 bases and J lost 1 base. The CDR3 has 15 residues.

The rearrangement joins TRBV4-1 to TRBJ1-1; D is uncertain. Germline CDR1 and CDR2: MGHRA and YSYEKL. The CDR3 extends over 14 amino acids. Trimming took 3 bases from V and 4 from J, leaving 12 bases between them. CDR3 bases: TGCGCCAGCAGCCACCTCGGGGTCGGCACTGAAGCTTTCTTT. Translation: CASSHLGVGTEAFF.

V is TRBV6-5 and J is TRBJ1-5; 7 bases agree with TRBD1. J gave up 2 bases and V 9 bases, and 4 bases lay outside the gene matches. Germline-derived CDR1 and CDR2 are MNHEY and SVGAGI. The CDR3 spans 13 residues. The CDR3 spells CASRTGGNQPQHF. The DNA for the CDR3 is TGTGCCAGTCGGACAGGTGGCAATCAGCCCCAGCATTTT.

The rearrangement links TRBV5-1 to TRBJ1-1; D ambiguous. Trimming shortened V by 0 bases and J by 5 bases, and 5 bases separated the two germline ends. The CDR3 sequence is 12 residues long. From germline, CDR1 is SGHRS and CDR2 YFSETQ. The CDR3 DNA follows: TGCGCCAGCAGCTTGGGGCAGACTGAAGCTTTCTTT. Protein product: CASSLGQTEAFF.

This chain joins TRBV27 and TRBJ2-3, with TRBD2 matching 9 bases. Germline V gene lookup returns CDR1 MNHEY and CDR2 SMNVEV (reference sequence). After removal of 4 bases from V and 2 bases from J, the junction contained 13 bases not matched to a gene. This CDR3 is 18 amino acids long. The CDR3, as DNA: TGTGCCAGCAGTTATAATCCCCCTACTAGCGGGCACACAGATACGCAGTATTTT. This codes for CASSYNPPTSGHTDTQYF.